This is a list of T cell receptor beta chains from one sample in a study of T cell repertoires in cytomegalovirus infection. These TCRs are of unknown antigen specificity. MiXCR, applied by TCRdb to the reads, yields one record per CDR3 protein. The table lists 800,000 to 950,000 distinct CDR3 sequences, 32% of them singletons. Sequencing was performed on cultured CD8+ T cells from PBMCs, taken from culture after CMV antigen stimulation. The receptors derive from a human donor in good health (CMV status not recorded). Some clones in this sample may be carry-over from other donors' samples. Both conserved end residues are part of each CDR3. The D gene is left open where the match is weak. Only some rows state a clone size, as once, few, many or a class for expanded clones.

>-|TRBJ2-5|-|TRBV4-3
TGCGCCAGCAGCCCCTCAGGGGTGTACCAAGAGACCCAGTACTTC
CASSPSGVYQETQYF
>-|TRBJ1-1|-|TRBV6-5
TGTGCCAGCAGTTACGACGAGGACACTGAAGCTTTCTTT
CASSYDEDTEAFF
>-|TRBJ1-4|-|TRBV20-1
TGCAGTGCTAGCGGGTCGAGGGGCGCAACTAATGAAAAACTGTTTTTT
CSASGSRGATNEKLFF
>-|TRBJ2-3|few|TRBV4-2
TGTGCCAGCAGCCAAGATTTGGGTGGAGATACGCAGTATTTT
CASSQDLGGDTQYF
>-|TRBJ2-1|-|TRBV12-3/TRBV12-4
TGTGCCAGCAGTTGGACCGGCAGGGGGGTCGGTGAGCAGTTCTTC
CASSWTGRGVGEQFF
>-|TRBJ1-5|many|TRBV7-9
TGTGCCAGCAGCTCAACAAGTTCTAGCAATCAGCCCCAGCATTTT
CASSSTSSSNQPQHF
>TRBD1|TRBJ2-1|-|TRBV7-2
TGTGTCAGCAGCTTTCGGACAGGGGGGTACAATGAGCAGTTCTTC
CVSSFRTGGYNEQFF
>-|TRBJ2-3|many|TRBV5-4
TGTGCCAGCAGCCTCGCTCTTGGTACGCAGTATTTT
CASSLALGTQYF
>-|TRBJ2-7|-|TRBV5-4
TGTGCCAGCAGCAAAGGATGGGACGAGCAGTACTTC
CASSKGWDEQYF
>-|TRBJ2-7|few|TRBV23-1
TGCGCCAGCAGTCAATCGTGGGGGCCCGGCGAGCAGTACTTC
CASSQSWGPGEQYF
>TRBD2|TRBJ2-2|few|TRBV7-2
TGTGCCAGCACCCATGGGACAGTCCGGACTAGCGGGGGCACCGGGGAGCTGTTTTTT
CASTHGTVRTSGGTGELFF
>TRBD1|TRBJ1-1|many|TRBV7-9
TGTGCCAGCAGCTTTATCTACGCCGGGACAGACAAAGCTGAAGCTTTCTTT
CASSFIYAGTDKAEAFF
>-|TRBJ2-2|many|TRBV7-2
TGTGCCAGCAGTTGGGACTCCGACACCGGGGAGCTGTTTTTT
CASSWDSDTGELFF
>TRBD1|TRBJ1-1|-|TRBV19
TGTGCCACCCGCCGGGCCAGGGGGCCATCCACTGAAGCTTTCTTT
CATRRARGPSTEAFF
>-|TRBJ1-1|many|TRBV7-6
TGTGCCAGCAGCTTATCGGGGTTGGGGACTGAAGCTTTCTTT
CASSLSGLGTEAFF
>-|TRBJ2-1|many|TRBV20-1
TGCAGTGCTATTGACGGGAGCTCCTACAATGAGCAGTTCTTC
CSAIDGSSYNEQFF
>-|TRBJ2-3|few|TRBV19
TGTGCCAGTAGTATCAGACACTACACAGATACGCAGTATTTT
CASSIRHYTDTQYF
>-|TRBJ1-5|few|TRBV12-3/TRBV12-4
TGTGCCAGCAGTGCAACAGGCGGGAGCAATCAGCCCCAGCATTTT
CASSATGGSNQPQHF
>-|TRBJ1-1|-|TRBV10-3
TGTGCCATCAGTGAGAAAGCTTCGAACACTGAAGCTTTCTTT
CAISEKASNTEAFF
>TRBD1|TRBJ2-7|many|TRBV7-2
TGTGCCAGCAGCTACGGGACAGGGTCTCCCTACGAGCAGTACTTC
CASSYGTGSPYEQYF
>-|TRBJ1-5|-|TRBV6-4
TGTGCCAGCAGTGACTCTCCGGGTAGCAATCAGCCCCAGCATTTT
CASSDSPGSNQPQHF
>-|TRBJ1-1|-|TRBV19
TGTGCCAGTGTGAGTCGTTTCAACACTGAAGCTTTCTTT
CASVSRFNTEAFF
>-|TRBJ1-4|-|TRBV14
TGTGCCAGCAGCCATGCGGCAGGAAAAGATGAAAAACTGTTTTTT
CASSHAAGKDEKLFF
>TRBD2|TRBJ2-3|few|TRBV6-5
TGTGCCAGCAGCACCCTAGCGGGGAACACAGATACGCAGTATTTT
CASSTLAGNTDTQYF
>-|TRBJ2-7|-|TRBV5-1
TGCGCCAGCAGCTTGGAATTAGTCTACGAGCAGTACTTC
CASSLELVYEQYF
>-|TRBJ1-1|few|TRBV9
TGTGCCAGCAGCGTAGCGCTCAGTGCTGAAGCTTTCTTT
CASSVALSAEAFF
>TRBD1|TRBJ1-5|-|TRBV19
TGTGCCAGTAGTACAGAGGGACAGCCAACAAATCAGCCCCAGCATTTT
CASSTEGQPTNQPQHF
>-|TRBJ2-3|few|TRBV5-5
TGTGCCAGCAGCTTGGAGGGACACTGGGTCACAGATACGCAGTATTTT
CASSLEGHWVTDTQYF
>-|TRBJ1-5|many|TRBV6-1
TGTGCCAGCAGTGAATGGGTGACAGATCTCAATCAGCCCCAGCATTTT
CASSEWVTDLNQPQHF
>-|TRBJ1-1|-|TRBV13
TGTGCCAGCAGCTTCAAGCCGGACACTGAAGCTTTCTTT
CASSFKPDTEAFF
>-|TRBJ1-1|few|TRBV15
TGTGCCACCAGCAGAGCGGCAGGAAAGAACACTGAAGCTTTCTTT
CATSRAAGKNTEAFF
>TRBD2|TRBJ2-1|few|TRBV9
TGTGCCAGCAGGGGGACTAGCGGGGATTACAATGAGCAGTTCTTC
CASRGTSGDYNEQFF
>-|TRBJ1-5|-|TRBV27
TGTGCCAGCAGTTTCGGCCCTTATCAGCCCCAGCATTTT
CASSFGPYQPQHF
>-|TRBJ2-7|many|TRBV12-3/TRBV12-4
TGTGCCAGCAGTCCGGGACACCGATACTACGAGCAGTACTTC
CASSPGHRYYEQYF
>-|TRBJ2-1|many|TRBV7-9
TGTGCCAGCAGCCCGGCGGGATCTAGTTCCTACAATGAGCAGTTCTTC
CASSPAGSSSYNEQFF
>-|TRBJ1-1|-|TRBV5-5
TGTGCCAGCAGCTTTGAATACCGATCGAACACTGAAGCTTTCTTT
CASSFEYRSNTEAFF
>TRBD2|TRBJ2-5|few|TRBV7-3
TGTGCCAGCAGCGCGACTAGCGGGGCTAGAGAGACCCAGTACTTC
CASSATSGARETQYF
>-|TRBJ2-5|-|TRBV27
TGTGCCAGCAGTCTGACAGGTTTTCAAGAGACCCAGTACTTC
CASSLTGFQETQYF
>-|TRBJ2-2|few|TRBV7-6
TGTGCCAGCAGGAGGACGGTGGGCAACACCGGGGAGCTGTTTTTT
CASRRTVGNTGELFF
>-|TRBJ2-1|-|TRBV7-8
TGTGCCAGCAGCTTCAAAGGGCTGAGCTCCTACAATGAGGAGTTCTTC
CASSFKGLSSYNEEFF
>TRBD2|TRBJ2-3|-|TRBV5-1
TGCGCCAGCAGTGAGCGGGGTTCAAGAGATACGCAGTATTTT
CASSERGSRDTQYF
>-|TRBJ1-4|many|TRBV7-8
TGTGCCAGCAGCTACCGTGTAAAAGCAACTAATGAAAAACTGTTTTTT
CASSYRVKATNEKLFF
>-|TRBJ1-4|-|TRBV20-1
TGCAGTGCTAGAGATCAGGGACACCAAGTAGCTAATGAAAAACTGTTTTTT
CSARDQGHQVANEKLFF
>TRBD1|TRBJ1-3|few|TRBV10-3
TGTGCCATCACCGGGACAGGCCGCTCTGGAAACACCATATATTTT
CAITGTGRSGNTIYF
>-|TRBJ2-3|-|TRBV7-6
TGTGCCAGCAGTTCGGACCCTTGGCCGTTACGCACAGATACGCAGTATTTT
CASSSDPWPLRTDTQYF
>-|TRBJ2-3|few|TRBV7-2
TGTGCCAGCAGCTTTCCACGGGCAGGCACAGATACGCAGTATTTT
CASSFPRAGTDTQYF
>-|TRBJ1-1|-|TRBV6-5
TGTGCCAGCAGTCCTCTGAAGGTTGGGCACACTGAAGCTTTCTTT
CASSPLKVGHTEAFF
>TRBD1|TRBJ1-1|few|TRBV28
TGTGCCAGCAGCCTATACTACCACGGGACAGGGGGCACTGAAGCTTTCTTT
CASSLYYHGTGGTEAFF
>-|TRBJ1-5|many|TRBV7-8
TGTGCCAGCAGCTTAGCAGGGGCAAGCAATCAGCCCCAGCATTTT
CASSLAGASNQPQHF
>-|TRBJ1-1|-|TRBV7-9
TGTGCCAGCAGCTTAGCGGCGGCTGAAGCTTTCTTT
CASSLAAAEAFF
>TRBD2|TRBJ2-1|few|TRBV7-9
TGTGCCAGCAGCCGGGGGGGTAGGCATGAGCAGTTCTTC
CASSRGGRHEQFF
>-|TRBJ2-2|few|TRBV6-1
TGTGCCAGCAATACTTGGGGCGTCCCGGACACCGGGGAGCTGTTTTTT
CASNTWGVPDTGELFF
>TRBD1|TRBJ2-5|many|TRBV7-8
TGTGCCAGCAGCATGACAGGGGTAGGAGAGACCCAGTACTTC
CASSMTGVGETQYF
>TRBD1|TRBJ2-1|few|TRBV7-9
TGTGCCAGCAGCTTTCACCAGGGGGCTGCTAAGAATGAGCAGTTCTTC
CASSFHQGAAKNEQFF
>TRBD1|TRBJ1-2|few|TRBV12-3/TRBV12-4
TGTGCCAGCAGTCCAAGACAGGGTTCGAGCTATGGCTACACCTTC
CASSPRQGSSYGYTF
>TRBD1|TRBJ1-6|few|TRBV6-6
TGTGCCAGCACAGGGGGGGCAGAGTCACCCCTCCACTTT
CASTGGAESPLHF
>TRBD2|TRBJ2-1|-|TRBV2
TGTGCCAGCAGTCCCCTCGCTAGCGGGGGTAAAAATGAGCAGTTCTTC
CASSPLASGGKNEQFF
>TRBD1|TRBJ2-2|few|TRBV5-4
TGTGCCAGCGCACAGGGGTACACCGGGGAGCTGTTTTTT
CASAQGYTGELFF
>-|TRBJ1-5|-|TRBV7-6
TGTGCCAGCTCACCTGGGGCAGCCGTTTTTGGTCAGCCCCAGCATTTT
CASSPGAAVFGQPQHF